These T cell receptor beta chains were read from a single sample in a study of shared clonotypes between healthy human individuals. Profiling relied on immunoSEQ multiplex PCR, and the TCRdb table lists in-frame clones only, not all of them. The table shows about a million clones, with 70% to 80% occurring only once. Sequences were obtained from memory CD4+ T cells from PBMCs. The receptors here all came from a young man in good health. Some clones in this sample may be carry-over from other donors' samples. Both conserved end residues are part of each CDR3. Fields, in order: CDR3 length, V gene, clone size, D gene, J gene, CDR3 protein, CDR3 DNA. A D gene is named only where the DNA matches it firmly. Size is stated for part of the rows, as once, few or many counts, or as a class when the clone is expanded.

len: 13; v_gene: TRBV15; abundance: NA; d_gene: NA; j_gene: TRBJ2-1; CDR3aa: CATSRGLDYEQFF; CDR3nt: TGTGCCACCAGCAGAGGGCTGGACTATGAGCAGTTCTTC
len: 14; v_gene: TRBV7-3; abundance: NA; d_gene: NA; j_gene: TRBJ1-1; CDR3aa: CASSRGPTNTEAFF; CDR3nt: TGTGCCAGCAGTAGGGGACCGACGAACACTGAAGCTTTCTTT
len: 13; v_gene: TRBV30; abundance: NA; d_gene: NA; j_gene: TRBJ1-2; CDR3aa: CAWSVDNNYGYTF; CDR3nt: TGTGCCTGGAGTGTGGATAATAACTATGGCTACACCTTC
len: 16; v_gene: TRBV11-2; abundance: NA; d_gene: TRBD2; j_gene: TRBJ2-1; CDR3aa: CASSLRRGSSYNEQFF; CDR3nt: TGTGCCAGCAGCTTAAGGCGGGGGAGCTCCTACAATGAGCAGTTCTTC
len: 14; v_gene: TRBV6-6; abundance: NA; d_gene: NA; j_gene: TRBJ2-7; CDR3aa: CASSHRDLWGEQYF; CDR3nt: TGTGCCAGCAGCCACCGGGACCTCTGGGGCGAGCAGTACTTC
len: 13; v_gene: TRBV9; abundance: NA; d_gene: NA; j_gene: TRBJ2-7; CDR3aa: CASSAGSSYEQYF; CDR3nt: TGTGCCAGCAGCGCGGGAAGCTCCTACGAGCAGTACTTC
len: 15; v_gene: TRBV11-2; abundance: NA; d_gene: NA; j_gene: TRBJ2-1; CDR3aa: CASSLAGSSYNEQFF; CDR3nt: TGTGCCAGCAGCTTAGCGGGAAGCTCCTACAATGAGCAGTTCTTC
len: 12; v_gene: TRBV29-1; abundance: NA; d_gene: NA; j_gene: TRBJ2-5; CDR3aa: CSVATAQETQYF; CDR3nt: TGCAGCGTTGCGACAGCCCAAGAGACCCAGTACTTC
len: 16; v_gene: TRBV5-1; abundance: NA; d_gene: NA; j_gene: TRBJ1-3; CDR3aa: CASSLTGFGSGNTIYF; CDR3nt: TGCGCCAGCAGCTTGACAGGGTTTGGCTCTGGAAACACCATATATTTT
len: 15; v_gene: TRBV7-3; abundance: NA; d_gene: TRBD2; j_gene: TRBJ2-1; CDR3aa: CASSLDSGSYNEQFF; CDR3nt: TGTGCCAGCAGCCTCGATAGCGGGAGTTACAATGAGCAGTTCTTC
len: 15; v_gene: TRBV4-2; abundance: NA; d_gene: NA; j_gene: TRBJ1-2; CDR3aa: CASSQEPTSPYGYTF; CDR3nt: TGTGCCAGCAGCCAAGAACCCACTTCCCCGTATGGCTACACCTTC
len: 15; v_gene: TRBV7-3; abundance: NA; d_gene: TRBD1; j_gene: TRBJ2-7; CDR3aa: CASSLMGTGNYEQYF; CDR3nt: TGTGCCAGCAGCTTAATGGGGACAGGTAACTACGAGCAGTACTTC
len: 14; v_gene: TRBV28; abundance: NA; d_gene: NA; j_gene: TRBJ1-2; CDR3aa: CASSFGQSNYGYTF; CDR3nt: TGTGCCAGCAGTTTCGGGCAGAGCAACTATGGCTACACCTTC
len: 15; v_gene: TRBV6-1; abundance: NA; d_gene: NA; j_gene: TRBJ1-5; CDR3aa: CASSATVWGNQPQHF; CDR3nt: TGTGCCAGCAGTGCCACAGTTTGGGGCAATCAGCCCCAGCATTTT
len: 14; v_gene: TRBV7-3; abundance: NA; d_gene: NA; j_gene: TRBJ1-1; CDR3aa: CASSPTRGNTEAFF; CDR3nt: TGTGCCAGCAGCCCCACGCGGGGGAACACTGAAGCTTTCTTT
len: 15; v_gene: TRBV2; abundance: NA; d_gene: TRBD1; j_gene: TRBJ2-5; CDR3aa: CASRGTGGPQETQYF; CDR3nt: TGTGCCAGCCGCGGGACAGGGGGCCCCCAAGAGACCCAGTACTTC
len: 14; v_gene: TRBV11-2; abundance: NA; d_gene: NA; j_gene: TRBJ1-1; CDR3aa: CASSLVGGNTEAFF; CDR3nt: TGTGCCAGCAGCTTAGTAGGGGGGAACACTGAAGCTTTCTTT
len: 14; v_gene: TRBV11-3; abundance: NA; d_gene: TRBD1; j_gene: TRBJ2-2; CDR3aa: CASSSGTVTGELFF; CDR3nt: TGTGCCAGCAGTTCCGGGACAGTCACCGGGGAGCTGTTTTTT
len: 14; v_gene: TRBV18; abundance: NA; d_gene: NA; j_gene: TRBJ2-2; CDR3aa: CASSQPSARSELFF; CDR3nt: TGTGCCAGCTCACAACCCTCGGCCAGGTCGGAGCTGTTTTTT
len: 13; v_gene: TRBV2; abundance: NA; d_gene: NA; j_gene: TRBJ1-5; CDR3aa: CASSQGGNQPQHF; CDR3nt: TGTGCCAGCAGTCAAGGGGGCAATCAGCCCCAGCATTTT
len: 13; v_gene: TRBV30; abundance: NA; d_gene: NA; j_gene: TRBJ2-1; CDR3aa: CAWSGGESRVAFF; CDR3nt: TGTGCCTGGAGTGGGGGGGAGAGTCGTGTCGCGTTCTTC
len: 14; v_gene: TRBV28; abundance: NA; d_gene: NA; j_gene: TRBJ1-2; CDR3aa: CASRGTTGLYGYTF; CDR3nt: TGTGCCAGCAGGGGTACGACAGGCCTCTATGGCTACACCTTC
len: 15; v_gene: TRBV18; abundance: NA; d_gene: TRBD1; j_gene: TRBJ1-3; CDR3aa: CASSPAGGYGNTIYF; CDR3nt: TGTGCCAGCTCACCAGCAGGGGGTTACGGAAACACCATATATTTT
len: 11; v_gene: TRBV18; abundance: few; d_gene: NA; j_gene: TRBJ2-5; CDR3aa: CASSPLETQYF; CDR3nt: TGTGCCAGCTCACCACTCGAGACCCAGTACTTC
len: 15; v_gene: TRBV5-4; abundance: few; d_gene: TRBD1; j_gene: TRBJ1-2; CDR3aa: CASSLAQGSDYGYTF; CDR3nt: TGTGCCAGCAGCTTGGCACAGGGGTCGGACTATGGCTACACCTTC
len: 15; v_gene: TRBV28; abundance: NA; d_gene: TRBD2; j_gene: TRBJ2-5; CDR3aa: CASSPPSGRGETQYF; CDR3nt: TGTGCCAGCAGTCCCCCTAGCGGGAGGGGTGAGACCCAGTACTTC
len: 14; v_gene: TRBV11-2; abundance: few; d_gene: NA; j_gene: TRBJ2-2; CDR3aa: CASSLVRYTGELFF; CDR3nt: TGTGCCAGCAGCTTAGTCAGATACACCGGGGAGCTGTTTTTT
len: 13; v_gene: TRBV4-1; abundance: NA; d_gene: NA; j_gene: TRBJ1-2; CDR3aa: CASTEVGGSGYTF; CDR3nt: TGCGCCAGCACCGAAGTGGGGGGCTCTGGCTACACCTTC
len: 13; v_gene: TRBV30; abundance: NA; d_gene: NA; j_gene: TRBJ2-6; CDR3aa: CAWSVAGANVLTF; CDR3nt: TGTGCCTGGAGTGTTGCTGGGGCCAACGTCCTGACTTTC
len: 14; v_gene: TRBV4-2; abundance: NA; d_gene: NA; j_gene: TRBJ1-1; CDR3aa: CASSQVGGNTEAFF; CDR3nt: TGTGCCAGCAGCCAAGTGGGTGGGAACACTGAAGCTTTCTTT
len: 13; v_gene: TRBV28; abundance: NA; d_gene: NA; j_gene: TRBJ2-7; CDR3aa: CASSSARDYEQYF; CDR3nt: TGTGCCAGCAGTTCTGCGCGGGACTACGAGCAGTACTTC
len: 14; v_gene: TRBV28; abundance: NA; d_gene: NA; j_gene: TRBJ1-2; CDR3aa: CASMIGGRYGGYTF; CDR3nt: TGTGCCAGCATGATCGGGGGGCGCTACGGGGGCTACACCTTC
len: 18; v_gene: TRBV27; abundance: NA; d_gene: NA; j_gene: TRBJ1-1; CDR3aa: CASSIKGRQWGLNTEAFF; CDR3nt: TGTGCCAGCAGCATAAAAGGCCGACAGTGGGGTTTGAACACTGAAGCTTTCTTT
len: 15; v_gene: TRBV6-1; abundance: NA; d_gene: NA; j_gene: TRBJ1-2; CDR3aa: CASSEERGGLHGYTF; CDR3nt: TGTGCCAGCAGTGAAGAGAGGGGAGGGTTGCATGGCTACACCTTC
len: 16; v_gene: TRBV5-6; abundance: NA; d_gene: NA; j_gene: TRBJ2-7; CDR3aa: CASSLVGASADYEQYF; CDR3nt: TGTGCCAGCAGCTTGGTGGGGGCTTCGGCCGACTACGAGCAGTACTTC
len: 13; v_gene: TRBV27; abundance: NA; d_gene: NA; j_gene: TRBJ1-5; CDR3aa: CASRGQVNQPQHF; CDR3nt: TGTGCCAGCAGGGGGCAGGTCAATCAGCCCCAGCATTTT
len: 14; v_gene: TRBV13; abundance: NA; d_gene: NA; j_gene: TRBJ2-2; CDR3aa: CASSPRKLSGELFF; CDR3nt: TGTGCCAGCAGCCCCCGCAAGCTATCCGGGGAGCTGTTTTTT
len: 10; v_gene: TRBV29-1; abundance: few; d_gene: NA; j_gene: TRBJ1-1; CDR3aa: CSASNTEAFF; CDR3nt: TGCAGCGCTTCGAACACTGAAGCTTTCTTT
len: 16; v_gene: TRBV7-3; abundance: once; d_gene: TRBD2; j_gene: TRBJ2-1; CDR3aa: CASSQETSGVYNEQFF; CDR3nt: TGTGCCAGCAGCCAGGAGACTAGCGGGGTATACAATGAGCAGTTCTTC
len: 14; v_gene: TRBV7-2; abundance: few; d_gene: TRBD1; j_gene: TRBJ2-7; CDR3aa: CASSFDRASYEQYF; CDR3nt: TGTGCCAGCAGTTTCGACAGGGCCTCCTACGAGCAGTACTTC
len: 12; v_gene: TRBV7-6; abundance: few; d_gene: NA; j_gene: TRBJ2-3; CDR3aa: CAGSQSGDTQYF; CDR3nt: TGTGCCGGCAGCCAATCGGGGGATACGCAGTATTTT
len: 15; v_gene: TRBV11-2; abundance: once; d_gene: NA; j_gene: TRBJ2-2; CDR3aa: CASSPRGRNTGELFF; CDR3nt: TGTGCCAGCAGCCCCCGGGGGAGGAACACCGGGGAGCTGTTTTTT
len: 14; v_gene: TRBV19; abundance: NA; d_gene: NA; j_gene: TRBJ2-7; CDR3aa: CASSIQGGTYEQYF; CDR3nt: TGTGCCAGTAGTATTCAAGGGGGGACCTACGAGCAGTACTTC
len: 11; v_gene: TRBV25-1; abundance: once; d_gene: NA; j_gene: TRBJ1-2; CDR3aa: CASRDNYGYTF; CDR3nt: TGTGCCAGCAGGGATAACTATGGCTACACCTTC
len: 17; v_gene: TRBV28; abundance: NA; d_gene: TRBD1; j_gene: TRBJ2-3; CDR3aa: CASSLGRTGDLTDTQYF; CDR3nt: TGTGCCAGCAGTTTAGGCCGGACAGGGGATTTAACAGATACGCAGTATTTT
len: 16; v_gene: TRBV11-2; abundance: NA; d_gene: NA; j_gene: TRBJ1-5; CDR3aa: CASSSLQGSGNQPQHF; CDR3nt: TGTGCCAGCAGCTCCTTACAGGGTTCGGGAAATCAGCCCCAGCATTTT
len: 12; v_gene: TRBV2; abundance: NA; d_gene: NA; j_gene: TRBJ2-3; CDR3aa: CASSGLWDTQYF; CDR3nt: TGTGCCAGCAGCGGTCTTTGGGATACGCAGTATTTT
len: 15; v_gene: TRBV7-2; abundance: once; d_gene: TRBD2; j_gene: TRBJ2-1; CDR3aa: CASSLGSGRIYEQFF; CDR3nt: TGTGCCAGCAGCTTAGGTAGCGGGAGAATCTATGAGCAGTTCTTC
len: 14; v_gene: TRBV5-1; abundance: NA; d_gene: TRBD1; j_gene: TRBJ2-7; CDR3aa: CASSPGDRAYEQYF; CDR3nt: TGCGCCAGCAGCCCCGGGGACAGGGCCTACGAGCAGTACTTC
len: 12; v_gene: TRBV11-3; abundance: NA; d_gene: NA; j_gene: TRBJ2-2; CDR3aa: CASSLPYGELFF; CDR3nt: TGTGCCAGCAGCTTACCGTACGGGGAGCTGTTTTTT
len: 12; v_gene: TRBV28; abundance: NA; d_gene: NA; j_gene: TRBJ2-7; CDR3aa: CASRSGTLEQYF; CDR3nt: TGTGCCAGCAGGTCAGGTACGCTCGAGCAGTACTTC